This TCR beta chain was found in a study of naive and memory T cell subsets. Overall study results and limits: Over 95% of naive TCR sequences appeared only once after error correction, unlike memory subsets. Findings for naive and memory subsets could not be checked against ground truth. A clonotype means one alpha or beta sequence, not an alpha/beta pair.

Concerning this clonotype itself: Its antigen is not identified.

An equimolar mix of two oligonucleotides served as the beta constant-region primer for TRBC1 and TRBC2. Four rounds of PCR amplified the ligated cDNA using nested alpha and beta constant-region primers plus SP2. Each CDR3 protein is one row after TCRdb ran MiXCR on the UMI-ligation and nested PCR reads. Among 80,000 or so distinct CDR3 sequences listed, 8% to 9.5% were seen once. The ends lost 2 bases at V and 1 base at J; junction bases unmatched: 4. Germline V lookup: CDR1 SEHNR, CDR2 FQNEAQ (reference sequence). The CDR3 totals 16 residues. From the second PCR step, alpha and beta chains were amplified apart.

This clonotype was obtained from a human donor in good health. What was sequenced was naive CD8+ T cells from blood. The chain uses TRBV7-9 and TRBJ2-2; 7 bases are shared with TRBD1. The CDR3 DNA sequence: TGTGCCAGCAGCTTACCGGGACAGAAGAACACCGGGGAGCTGTTTTTT. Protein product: CASSLPGQKNTGELFF.